The 8 T cell receptor beta chains presented below share a single source sample, sequenced in a study of cytotoxic CD8 clonotypes in ibrutinib-treated CLL. Measured with immunoSEQ multiplex PCR; TCRdb has only the in-frame clones, and not every one. The data contain 150,000 to 200,000 clones, 88% of them singletons. Sequencing was performed on PBMCs, taken at disease progression, from a patient treated with ibrutinib. The receptors derive from a human donor with chronic lymphocytic leukemia.

The gene calls are TRBV18 and TRBJ1-2, with 10 bases fitting TRBD1. There are 14 residues in the CDR3. Germline-derived CDR1 and CDR2 are KGHSH and LQKENI. V trimming: 3 bases; J trimming: 12 bases; junction bases outside the gene matches: 10. The CDR3 sequence is CASSPGDRGLIHTF. CDR3 nucleotides: TGTGCCAGCTCACCCGGGGACAGGGGTTTAATTCACACCTTC.

V usage is TRBV19 and J usage is TRBJ2-1; no firm D call. In germline, CDR1 is LNHDA, CDR2 SQIVND (reference sequence). The V gene lost 3 bases and the J gene lost 7 bases, with 10 bases spanning the gap. The CDR3 covers 13 residues. For the CDR3, the DNA is TGTGCCAGTAGTATGTGGAGTGGTAATGAGCAGTTCTTC. Its translation is CASSMWSGNEQFF.

V gene TRBV10-3 combines with J gene TRBJ2-7; D not certain. The CDR3 totals 14 residues. Trimming removed 4 bases from V and 3 bases from J, with 13 bases in between. Germline CDR1 is ENHRY and CDR2 is SYGVKD. As DNA, the CDR3 is TGTGCCATCAGTGGGATCAAGGAGAACTACGAGCAGTACTTC. Protein sequence: CAISGIKENYEQYF.

The chain carries TRBV9 and TRBJ2-6; 8 nucleotides align to TRBD1. V lost 1 base to trimming and J lost 2 bases; unmatched junction nucleotides: 8. Looked up from germline, CDR1 is SGDLS and CDR2 is YYNGEE. The CDR3 runs 18 residues. The CDR3 is CASSVPRQGTAGANVLTF. CDR3 nucleotide sequence: TGTGCCAGCAGCGTACCCCGACAGGGGACGGCTGGGGCCAACGTCCTGACTTTC.

The chain uses TRBV28 and TRBJ1-3; no reliable D call. Trimming removed 5 bases at V and 4 bases at J, with 12 bases between. This CDR3 spans 14 amino acids. Germline CDR1 reads MDHEN; CDR2 reads SYDVKM. CDR3 sequence (DNA): TGTGCCAGCAGTGTGTGGCAAACCGGAAACACCATATATTTT. It is translated as CASSVWQTGNTIYF.

This chain links TRBV6-4 with TRBJ2-7; D is tentatively TRBD1 or TRBD2 (5 bases each). The CDR3 has 14 residues. Trimming removed 5 bases at V and 2 bases at J, with 13 bases between. The germline CDR1 and CDR2 sequences are MRHNA and SNTAGT. CDR3 in amino acids: CASSFRDGTYEQYF. The CDR3 coding sequence is TGTGCCAGCAGTTTCCGGGACGGAACCTACGAGCAGTACTTC.

The rearrangement uses TRBV30 and TRBJ1-1; D is unresolved. CDR1 GTSNPN and CDR2 SVGIG come from the germline V gene (reference sequence). The V gene lost 3 bases and the J gene lost 3 bases, with 11 bases spanning the gap. The CDR3 has 13 amino acids. The DNA for the CDR3 is TGTGCCTGGAGGGACTTAAGCGACACTGAAGCTTTCTTT. Residues: CAWRDLSDTEAFF.

The J gene is TRBJ2-1, the V gene TRBV6-1; D could derive from TRBD1 or TRBD2 (6 bases each). Germline loops: CDR1 MNHNS, CDR2 SASEGT. The germline V and J ends were trimmed by 10 bases and 8 bases, with 21 bases remaining between them. This CDR3 has 14 residues. The chain's CDR3 is CATKGDSAWDEQFF. The DNA of the CDR3 is TGTGCCACCAAGGGGGACTCGGCCTGGGATGAGCAGTTCTTC.